A selection of T cell receptor beta chains follows, all from one sample in a study of cytomegalovirus exposure and HLA in healthy donors. Sequencing was performed with immunoSEQ multiplex PCR; in TCRdb, only in-frame clones are kept and a portion is missing. The repertoire includes approximately 130,000 clones, roughly 79% of them detected once, and around 1.5% sits in the top ten. Sequencing input: PBMCs. The receptor set was obtained from a woman in her 40s in good health and CMV-seronegative. Each CDR3 is given with its conserved first and last residue. Each record gives: D gene, V gene, clone size, J gene, CDR3 length, CDR3 protein, CDR3 DNA. D genes are given only for firm matches. Clone size is shown for a subset of rows, as once, few, many or a class of expanded clone.

d_gene: TRBD1; v_gene: TRBV5-1; abundance: -; j_gene: TRBJ1-6; len: 15; CDR3aa: CASSSGTGMHSPLHF; CDR3nt: TGCGCCAGCAGCTCGGGGACAGGGATGCATTCACCCCTCCACTTT
d_gene: -; v_gene: TRBV10-3; abundance: once; j_gene: TRBJ2-7; len: 13; CDR3aa: CAISEDRPYEQYF; CDR3nt: TGTGCCATCAGTGAGGACAGACCCTACGAGCAGTACTTC
d_gene: -; v_gene: TRBV10-3; abundance: -; j_gene: TRBJ2-1; len: 13; CDR3aa: CAISEAGKNEQFF; CDR3nt: TGTGCCATCAGTGAGGCAGGAAAAAATGAGCAGTTCTTC
d_gene: -; v_gene: TRBV7-9; abundance: -; j_gene: TRBJ1-3; len: 15; CDR3aa: CASSLVPLSGNTIYF; CDR3nt: TGTGCCAGCAGCTTAGTGCCACTCTCTGGAAACACCATATATTTT
d_gene: TRBD1; v_gene: TRBV7-6; abundance: -; j_gene: TRBJ2-6; len: 16; CDR3aa: CASSPQGAMGANVLTF; CDR3nt: TGTGCCAGCAGCCCACAGGGGGCAATGGGGGCCAACGTCCTGACTTTC
d_gene: -; v_gene: TRBV20-1; abundance: once; j_gene: TRBJ2-5; len: 11; CDR3aa: CSVPFRETQYF; CDR3nt: TGCAGTGTACCCTTCAGGGAGACCCAGTACTTC
d_gene: TRBD1; v_gene: TRBV25-1; abundance: -; j_gene: TRBJ2-1; len: 17; CDR3aa: CASSVGTGGLVDVEQFF; CDR3nt: TGTGCCAGCAGCGTCGGGACAGGGGGCCTAGTAGATGTCGAGCAGTTCTTC
d_gene: TRBD2; v_gene: TRBV10-3; abundance: -; j_gene: TRBJ2-7; len: 18; CDR3aa: CATQPGLAGGSSSYEQYF; CDR3nt: TGTGCCACCCAACCCGGACTAGCGGGGGGTTCAAGCTCCTACGAGCAGTACTTC
d_gene: -; v_gene: TRBV6-5; abundance: -; j_gene: TRBJ1-2; len: 12; CDR3aa: CASSEQGYGYTF; CDR3nt: TGTGCCAGCAGTGAACAGGGCTATGGCTACACCTTC
d_gene: TRBD1; v_gene: TRBV29-1; abundance: -; j_gene: TRBJ2-2; len: 14; CDR3aa: CSVDRDTNTGELFF; CDR3nt: TGCAGCGTGGACAGGGATACGAACACCGGGGAGCTGTTTTTT
d_gene: -; v_gene: TRBV15; abundance: -; j_gene: TRBJ1-4; len: 13; CDR3aa: CATSRVPDEKLFF; CDR3nt: TGTGCCACCAGCAGAGTTCCGGATGAAAAACTGTTTTTT
d_gene: -; v_gene: TRBV9; abundance: -; j_gene: TRBJ1-4; len: 14; CDR3aa: CASSLTQGTEKLFF; CDR3nt: TGTGCCAGCAGCCTCACACAGGGTACTGAAAAACTGTTTTTT
d_gene: -; v_gene: TRBV14; abundance: -; j_gene: TRBJ1-2; len: 16; CDR3aa: CASSQVMTGGGIPYTF; CDR3nt: TGTGCCAGCAGCCAAGTAATGACCGGGGGAGGTATCCCCTACACCTTC
d_gene: -; v_gene: TRBV2; abundance: -; j_gene: TRBJ1-6; len: 15; CDR3aa: CASTGQSSYNSPLHF; CDR3nt: TGTGCCAGCACCGGACAAAGCTCCTATAATTCACCCCTCCACTTT
d_gene: -; v_gene: TRBV5-4; abundance: -; j_gene: TRBJ2-7; len: 15; CDR3aa: CASSSWTTSSYEQYF; CDR3nt: TGTGCCAGCAGCTCCTGGACTACCAGCTCCTACGAGCAGTACTTC
d_gene: TRBD1; v_gene: TRBV9; abundance: once; j_gene: TRBJ1-2; len: 16; CDR3aa: CASGGVPGQGNYGYTF; CDR3nt: TGTGCCAGCGGGGGGGTACCGGGACAGGGGAACTATGGCTACACCTTC
d_gene: -; v_gene: TRBV30; abundance: -; j_gene: TRBJ1-1; len: 12; CDR3aa: CAWSLGVTEAFF; CDR3nt: TGTGCCTGGAGTCTCGGAGTCACTGAAGCTTTCTTT
d_gene: TRBD1; v_gene: TRBV27; abundance: -; j_gene: TRBJ1-2; len: 13; CDR3aa: CASSLQQGSGYTF; CDR3nt: TGTGCCAGCAGTTTACAACAGGGGTCTGGCTACACCTTC
d_gene: -; v_gene: TRBV7-3; abundance: -; j_gene: TRBJ2-5; len: 15; CDR3aa: CASSPTGGPLWAQYF; CDR3nt: TGTGCCAGCAGCCCGACCGGGGGGCCCCTATGGGCCCAGTACTTC
d_gene: -; v_gene: TRBV13; abundance: -; j_gene: TRBJ1-1; len: 14; CDR3aa: CASSSGGFNTEAFF; CDR3nt: TGTGCCAGCAGCTCTGGAGGGTTTAACACTGAAGCTTTCTTT
d_gene: TRBD1; v_gene: TRBV19; abundance: once; j_gene: TRBJ2-7; len: 14; CDR3aa: CASSWDSLNYEQYF; CDR3nt: TGTGCCAGTAGCTGGGACAGCTTAAACTACGAGCAGTACTTC
d_gene: -; v_gene: TRBV7-2; abundance: -; j_gene: TRBJ2-2; len: 14; CDR3aa: CASRDGLNTGELFF; CDR3nt: TGTGCCAGCCGAGACGGACTGAACACCGGGGAGCTGTTTTTT
d_gene: -; v_gene: TRBV4-3; abundance: -; j_gene: TRBJ1-2; len: 14; CDR3aa: CASSQESVVGGYTF; CDR3nt: TGCGCCAGCAGCCAAGAGAGCGTGGTTGGCGGCTACACCTTC
d_gene: TRBD2; v_gene: TRBV5-1; abundance: -; j_gene: TRBJ2-7; len: 16; CDR3aa: CASSLGVVGGAYEQYF; CDR3nt: TGCGCCAGCAGCTTGGGAGTCGTCGGGGGGGCCTACGAGCAGTACTTC
d_gene: TRBD1; v_gene: TRBV7-9; abundance: few; j_gene: TRBJ1-2; len: 15; CDR3aa: CASSPDRVLIHGYTF; CDR3nt: TGTGCCAGCAGCCCCGACAGGGTCCTGATTCATGGCTACACCTTC
d_gene: -; v_gene: TRBV28; abundance: -; j_gene: TRBJ2-7; len: 13; CDR3aa: CASSLQESYEQYF; CDR3nt: TGTGCCAGCAGCCTACAGGAGTCCTACGAGCAGTACTTC
d_gene: -; v_gene: TRBV6-6; abundance: -; j_gene: TRBJ1-5; len: 15; CDR3aa: CASSGLALGNQPQHF; CDR3nt: TGTGCCAGCAGTGGACTCGCCTTGGGCAATCAGCCCCAGCATTTT
d_gene: -; v_gene: TRBV5-6; abundance: few; j_gene: TRBJ1-1; len: 14; CDR3aa: CASSSQGYNTEAFF; CDR3nt: TGTGCCAGCAGCTCGCAGGGGTATAACACTGAAGCTTTCTTT
d_gene: -; v_gene: TRBV9; abundance: -; j_gene: TRBJ1-3; len: 13; CDR3aa: CTSSVAGGNTIYF; CDR3nt: TGTACCAGCAGCGTGGCAGGGGGAAACACCATATATTTT
d_gene: -; v_gene: TRBV7-9; abundance: once; j_gene: TRBJ1-3; len: 14; CDR3aa: CASSSRSSGNTIYF; CDR3nt: TGTGCCAGCAGCTCACGGAGCTCTGGAAACACCATATATTTT
d_gene: -; v_gene: TRBV7-9; abundance: -; j_gene: TRBJ1-6; len: 16; CDR3aa: CASSPAARQYNSPLHF; CDR3nt: TGTGCCAGCAGCCCTGCAGCCCGACAGTATAATTCACCCCTCCACTTT